This T cell receptor (beta chain) appears in the sequencing data of a study of cytomegalovirus exposure and HLA in healthy donors. PCR primers comprised 60 Vbeta and 13 Jbeta primers. Profiled with immunoSEQ multiplex PCR; TCRdb holds only in-frame clones, not every one. The data show under 95,000 clones, with around three quarters seen just once and roughly 4.8% held by the top ten. The sequenced material came from PBMCs. The receptor's source is a man younger than 40 in good health and CMV-seropositive.

The CDR3 region has the DNA TGTGCCAGCAGCTTAGAGCTGGCTAACTATGGCTACACCTTC. Its protein product is CASSLELANYGYTF. The chain carries TRBV7-9 and TRBJ1-2, with D uncertain. The CDR3 runs to 14 residues. Trimming shortened V by 1 base and J by 0 bases, and 6 bases separated the two germline ends. The germline V gene has CDR1 SEHNR and CDR2 FQNEAQ (reference sequence).